This T cell receptor (beta chain) was sequenced in a study of blood T cell repertoires in COVID-19 (dated by TCRdb to about 2020). Regarding the complete study: Collaborator samples came from the United States, Italy and Spain and covered acute and convalescent phases of COVID-19. The prospective study material was composed of cDNA or gDNA derived from T cells, B-cell-depleted T cells, or PBMCs. Subjects who had been exposed to COVID-19, were actively infected with it, or had recovered from it provided the deeply sampled blood TCRbeta repertoires that made up the dataset. The repertoires were released in a freely available public database meant as a resource for research on the immune response to SARS-CoV-2. Samples came from the ongoing ImmuneRACE study (first 160 participants) plus 1,254 subjects from 6 global collaborators. The sample metadata nearly always contained a de-identified subject ID, COVID-19 status, age in years and sex. HLA class I and class II types, where available, came from metadata supplied by the sample provider rather than from assay-based typing. Overall study results and their limits: Clinical and demographic metadata were provided uncurated, with the amount varying by source and participant.

Collaborating institutions collected whole blood in K2EDTA tubes following their own protocols. For TCRbeta analysis, collaborators shipped samples as frozen whole blood, isolated PBMCs, or DNA extracted from either of those sample types. The CDR3 contains 14 residues, cysteine and phenylalanine counted. Only CDR3 DNA is held: 42 bases, read in frame from base 1. From the germline V gene, CDR1 is MDHEN and CDR2 is SYDVKM. V loses 3 bases at its end and J loses 7 bases; junction bases beyond the gene matches: 4. The immunoSEQ Assay, a bias-controlled multiplex PCR, was used to amplify TCRbeta CDR3 regions from genomic DNA. The authors' pipeline ran thus. The number of nucleated cells in each sample was estimated by amplification of reference gene primers within the assay. To quantify the absolute abundance of each unique TCRbeta CDR3 rearrangement, sequence reads were collapsed and filtered. For each sample, productive Simpson clonality was calculated as the square root of Simpson's diversity index across productive rearrangements. What TCRdb holds here is the immuneACCESS table cut down to in-frame rearrangements. Part of the clones is not present; checked against another copy, under half of the missing clones reflect an unresolved V gene, and the others are unexplained. V and J calls and clone size follow that table, whereas D and trimming were derived from the DNA. This sample has about 110,000 clones in its table, and about four fifths of those were observed once. The ten largest clones capture 14% of the sample.

On this clone: This receptor's antigen is unknown. The sample holds no much larger clone one base away, and base qualities are not on file.

This receptor was identified in a woman aged 55-75 years with acute or convalescent COVID-19. Sequencing used peripheral blood. The rearrangement joined TRBV28 to TRBJ1-2; the junction holds 11 bases that match TRBD1. The CDR3: CASSLGQGDRGYTF. The nucleotide sequence reads TGTGCCAGCAGTTTGGGACAGGGGGATCGTGGCTACACCTTC.